This T cell receptor beta chain was sequenced for a study of T cell changes during pregnancy in multiple sclerosis (dated by TCRdb to the late 2010s). For the study in its entirety: The study looked at changes in the T cell repertoire across pregnancy in women with multiple sclerosis.

In regard to this clone: Its antigen remains unidentified. It has no much larger one-base neighbor in the sample; base qualities were not kept.

Preparation of the library involved the immunoSEQ multiplex PCR assay. In TCRdb, the immuneACCESS table is reduced to in-frame sequences with V and J assigned. These tables do not hold every clone; where another copy was compared, an unresolved V gene accounts for under half, and the others remain unexplained. This sample gives some 44,000 clones in total; about nine tenths of them show up just once. The ten largest clones add up to 0.45% to 0.6% of the sample. The CDR3 measures 14 amino acids from cysteine to phenylalanine. Kept here is only the CDR3 DNA, which spans 42 bases and is read in frame from base 1. The V and J ends are trimmed by 0 bases and 4 bases, leaving 7 bases between them. As encoded in the germline V gene, CDR1 is SGDLS while CDR2 is YYNGEE.

Material: CD4+ T cells from peripheral blood mononuclear cells, obtained in the third trimester of pregnancy. The receptor was isolated from a female donor with multiple sclerosis, enrolled in a pregnancy study. The V and J genes are TRBV9 and TRBJ2-2; the D gene is not confidently resolved. The encoded CDR3 is CASSVGTGTGELFF. The bases read TGTGCCAGCAGCGTAGGTACCGGCACCGGGGAGCTGTTTTTT. The full variable domain, completed from the reference TRBV9 and TRBJ2-2 proteins outside the CDR3, reads DSGVTQTPKHLITATGQRVTLRCSPRSGDLSVYWYQQSLDQGLQFLIQYYNGEERAKGNILERFSAQQFPDLHSELNLSSLELGDSALYFCASSVGTGTGELFFGEGSRLTVL.